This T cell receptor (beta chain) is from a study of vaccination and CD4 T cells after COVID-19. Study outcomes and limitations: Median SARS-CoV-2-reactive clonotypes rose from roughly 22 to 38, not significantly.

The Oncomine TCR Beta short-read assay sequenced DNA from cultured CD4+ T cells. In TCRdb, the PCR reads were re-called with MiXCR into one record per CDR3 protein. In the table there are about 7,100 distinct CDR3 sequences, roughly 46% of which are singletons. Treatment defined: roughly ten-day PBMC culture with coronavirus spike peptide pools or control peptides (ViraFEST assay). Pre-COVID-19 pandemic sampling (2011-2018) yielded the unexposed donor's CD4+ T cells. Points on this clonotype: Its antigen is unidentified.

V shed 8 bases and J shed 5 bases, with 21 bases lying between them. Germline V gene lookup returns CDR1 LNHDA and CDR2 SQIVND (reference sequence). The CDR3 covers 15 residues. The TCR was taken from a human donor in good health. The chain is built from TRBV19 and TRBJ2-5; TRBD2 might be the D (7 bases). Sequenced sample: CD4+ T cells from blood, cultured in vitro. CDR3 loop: CASGERRGGPETQYF. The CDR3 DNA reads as TGTGCCAGTGGCGAGAGGAGGGGGGGCCCGGAGACCCAGTACTTC.